The present entry profiles one T cell receptor (beta chain) with its context. The data originate from a study of blood T cell repertoires in COVID-19. Overall study context: Donors in the United States, Italy and Spain gave samples during acute or convalescent COVID-19. In each case, the material was cDNA or gDNA derived from T cells, B-cell-depleted T cells, or PBMCs.

The length of the CDR3 is 16 residues. The V gene lost 1 base and the J gene lost 0 bases, with 10 bases spanning the gap. Germline loops: CDR1 MGHRA, CDR2 YSYEKL. Libraries were prepared by immunoSEQ multiplex PCR; TCRdb keeps only in-frame clonotypes and omits some of them. The table includes about 220,000 clones, 82% detected once. This sequence was found in a woman older than 75 with acute or convalescent COVID-19. Sequencing was carried out using peripheral blood. The chain links TRBV4-1 to TRBJ2-1, with D possibly being TRBD2 (6 bases). CDR3 in amino acids: CASSQGWGDSYNEQFF. The CDR3, as DNA: TGCGCCAGCAGCCAAGGTTGGGGGGACTCCTACAATGAGCAGTTCTTC.